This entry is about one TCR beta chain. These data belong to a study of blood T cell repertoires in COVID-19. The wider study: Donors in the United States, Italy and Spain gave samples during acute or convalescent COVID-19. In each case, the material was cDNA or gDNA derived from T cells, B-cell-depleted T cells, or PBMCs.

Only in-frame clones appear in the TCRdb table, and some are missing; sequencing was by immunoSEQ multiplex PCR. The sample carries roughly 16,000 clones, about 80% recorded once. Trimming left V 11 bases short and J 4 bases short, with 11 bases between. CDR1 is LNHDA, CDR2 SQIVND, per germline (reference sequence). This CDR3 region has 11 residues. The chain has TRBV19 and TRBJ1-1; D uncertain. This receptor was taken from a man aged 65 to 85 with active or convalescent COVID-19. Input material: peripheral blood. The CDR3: CAVAGFTEAFF. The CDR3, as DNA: TGTGCCGTCGCCGGTTTCACTGAAGCTTTCTTT.